Presented here are 15 T cell receptor beta chains from one specimen sequenced in a study of spatial heterogeneity in lung cancer. Study findings and constraints: For expanded intratumoral alpha and beta TCRs, counts tracked tumor mutation counts.

TCRdb reprocessed the 5' RACE reads with MiXCR, giving one entry per CDR3 protein. Of 3,500 to 4,500 distinct CDR3 sequences listed, 8.5% to 10% are singletons. The time point was: sample taken at primary tumor resection. These TCRs' antigens remain unknown. Sample: lung tumor tissue, taken at surgery. The receptor source for this set is a male donor with early-stage non-small cell lung cancer.

In this sample, this clonotype turned up a few times. With the library built for alpha chains, this beta chain is off target and its frequency is not meaningful. The chain couples TRBV11-2 to TRBJ2-1, with TRBD2 matching over 7 bases. The ends lost 6 bases at V and 4 bases at J; junction bases unmatched: 6. The length of the CDR3 is 14 residues. In germline, CDR1 is SGHAT, CDR2 FQNNGV. The CDR3 sequence: CASRLSGAYNEQFF. CDR3 nucleotide sequence: TGTGCCAGCAGACTCAGCGGGGCGTACAATGAGCAGTTCTTC.

This clonotype was detected a few times. This beta chain slipped into a library made for alpha chains as a stray read, so its size is not meaningful. The J gene is TRBJ2-1, the V gene TRBV20-1; the D gene could be TRBD1 or TRBD2 (5 bases each). Between the trimmed V and J ends, which lost 3 bases and 10 bases, there was a span of 16 bases. The germline CDR1 and CDR2 sequences are DFQATT and SNEGSKA (reference sequence). The CDR3 covers 13 residues. In nucleotides, the CDR3 is TGCAGTGCTAGGCTCCCCGGGGCCCCGGAGCAGTTCTTC. Residues: CSARLPGAPEQFF.

As concerns this clonotype: This beta chain was picked up by a library intended for alpha chains and is off target, so its count carries little meaning. The chain joins TRBV28 to TRBJ2-3; 7 bases fit TRBD2. The CDR3 sequence is 13 residues long. Germline V gene sequence: CDR1 MDHEN, CDR2 SYDVKM. V lost 8 bases, J lost 1 base, and 3 bases stayed unmatched. CDR3 region: CASVTSGTDTQYF. DNA of the CDR3: TGTGCCAGCGTCACTAGCGGCACAGATACGCAGTATTTT.

By share, this clonotype ranks as medium-sized (0.01 to 0.1%). Found in a library prepared for alpha chains, this beta chain is an off-target read, and its abundance has little meaning. V usage is TRBV27 and J usage is TRBJ1-1, with D possibly being TRBD1 (5 bases). The V and J ends lost 5 bases and 11 bases respectively, with 18 bases between them. CDR3 length: 13 amino acids. Germline CDR1 is MNHEY and CDR2 is SMNVEV (reference sequence). The CDR3 protein is CASSPGPFGAAFF. CDR3 sequence (DNA): TGTGCCAGCAGTCCAGGACCATTCGGGGCCGCTTTCTTT.

This clonotype was recorded many times. This beta chain was picked up by a library intended for alpha chains and is off target, so its count carries little meaning. The V and J genes are TRBV12-3 or TRBV12-4 and TRBJ1-5; D not certain. This CDR3 spans 12 amino acids. V was trimmed by 6 bases and J by 6 bases, leaving 9 bases between them. The DNA for the CDR3 is TGTGCCAGCAGCCGAGGTATTCAGCCCCAGCATTTT. It codes for CASSRGIQPQHF.

This clonotype is medium-sized within its sample. This beta chain slipped into a library made for alpha chains as a stray read, so its size is not meaningful. This chain connects TRBV5-1 to TRBJ2-5; no reliable D call. V was clipped by 4 bases and J by 3 bases, with 10 bases between them. The CDR3 loop spans 13 amino acids. Germline values: CDR1 SGHRS, CDR2 YFSETQ. CDR3 sequence (DNA): TGCGCCAGCAGCATCGCCGCCGAAGAGACCCAGTACTTC. This translates into CASSIAAEETQYF. Drawing the rest from reference TRBV5-1 and TRBJ2-5, the complete variable domain is KAGVTQTPRYLIKTRGQQVTLSCSPISGHRSVSWYQQTPGQGLQFLFEYFSETQRNKGNFPGRFSGRQFSNSRSEMNVSTLELGDSALYLCASSIAAEETQYFGPGTRLLVL.

Judged by abundance, this clonotype is medium-sized. For a library built for alpha chains, this beta chain is a stray read; little rests on its size. The chain has TRBV20-1 and TRBJ2-1; no reliable D call. Germline V gives CDR1 DFQATT, CDR2 SNEGSKA (reference sequence). CDR3 length: 14 amino acids. V gave up 5 bases and J gave up 2 bases, with 13 bases separating them. CDR3 sequence: CSAWTPQPYNEQFF. The DNA of the CDR3 is TGCAGTGCTTGGACCCCCCAACCCTACAATGAGCAGTTCTTC.

This clonotype was detected many times. Germline and junction disagree at one end, which may indicate a read error. This beta chain lies outside the target of a library built for alpha chains; its clone size means little. The chain uses TRBV7-7 and TRBJ2-7, with D possibly matching TRBD1 (5 bases). Germline V gives CDR1 SSHAT, CDR2 FNYEAQ (reference sequence). The CDR3 is 14 amino acids. Here the CDR3 reads CASSFPRASYEQYF. The CDR3 DNA sequence: TGTGCTAGCAGCTTTCCCAGGGCTTCCTACGAGCAGTACTTC.

By its share, this clonotype is medium-sized. Because the library targeted alpha chains, this beta chain is an off-target read whose size means little. The chain links TRBV30 to TRBJ2-3, with TRBD2 identical over 7 bases. The CDR3 covers 12 residues. Germline CDR1 and CDR2: GTSNPN and SVGIG (reference sequence). After removal of 4 bases from V and 3 bases from J, the junction contained 1 base not matched to a gene. CDR3 nucleotide sequence: TGTGCCTGGAATAGCGGGACAGATACGCAGTATTTT. Residues: CAWNSGTDTQYF.

By proportion, this clonotype is medium-sized. A library prepared for alpha chains yielded this beta chain as an off-target read; its size is of little meaning. The chain recombines TRBV11-2 with TRBJ1-2, with D unresolved. V lost 1 base, J lost 6 bases, and 6 bases lay in between. CDR1 is SGHAT, CDR2 FQNNGV, per germline. This CDR3 is built from 12 residues. CDR3 nucleotides: TGTGCCAGCAGCTTAGGTAGAAATGGCTACACCTTC. Translation: CASSLGRNGYTF.

This clonotype was observed a few times. Since it is a stray read in a library aimed at alpha chains, this beta chain has a size that is not meaningful. The chain is built from TRBV6-1 and TRBJ1-5; TRBD1 matches 7 bases. Per the germline V gene, CDR1 is MNHNS and CDR2 is SASEGT. The CDR3 spans 15 residues. The junction had 9 bases not matched to a gene; V was cut back by 6 bases and J by 4 bases. The CDR3 coding sequence is TGTGCCAGCAGAGCCCGGACAGGTGGAAATCAGCCCCAGCATTTT. As protein: CASRARTGGNQPQHF.

This clonotype is labeled medium-sized. Since it is a stray read in a library aimed at alpha chains, this beta chain has a size that is not meaningful. This chain connects TRBV5-5 to TRBJ1-2; D gene uncertain. V lost 0 bases and J lost 4, with 7 bases in between. The CDR3 sequence is 13 residues long. Germline CDR1 SGHKS, CDR2 YYEKEE (reference sequence). CDR3 amino acids: CASSLAGTYGYTF. The DNA for the CDR3 is TGTGCCAGCAGCTTGGCCGGCACCTATGGCTACACCTTC. Filled out from reference TRBV5-5 and TRBJ1-2, the complete variable domain reads DAGVTQSPTHLIKTRGQQVTLRCSPISGHKSVSWYQQVLGQGPQFIFQYYEKEERGRGNFPDRFSARQFPNYSSELNVNALLLGDSALYLCASSLAGTYGYTFGSGTRLTVV.

By its share, this clonotype is medium-sized. This beta chain turned up in a library designed for alpha chains; as an off-target read, its abundance says little. J is TRBJ2-2 and V is TRBV25-1; D call uncertain. V was shortened by 1 base and J by 7 bases, with 4 bases between the two germline ends. From germline, CDR1 is MGHDK and CDR2 SYGVNS. The CDR3 is made up of 12 amino acids. CDR3 bases: TGTGCCAGCAGTGAATTTTTCGGGGAGCTGTTTTTT. It is translated as CASSEFFGELFF.

In its sample, this clonotype is medium-sized. Because this beta chain is a stray read in a library intended to capture alpha chains, its abundance should not be given much weight. CDR3: CASSLSWRTEAFF. The CDR3 DNA follows: TGTGCCAGCAGCCTATCTTGGCGCACTGAAGCTTTCTTT. This chain uses TRBV7-2 with TRBJ1-1; no definite D call. Germline V gene sequence: CDR1 SGHTA, CDR2 FQGNSA. V lost 5 bases and J lost 4, with 11 bases in between. The CDR3 extends over 13 amino acids.

This clonotype was counted ten times or more. This beta chain is a stray sequence in a library constructed for alpha chains; its clone size is not meaningful. The chain links TRBV20-1 to TRBJ1-5, with D perhaps matching TRBD1 (5 bases). Germline V gene lookup returns CDR1 DFQATT and CDR2 SNEGSKA (reference sequence). Trimming took off 0 bases at V and 5 bases at J, with 14 bases between the two ends. This CDR3 region has 15 residues. DNA of the CDR3: TGCAGTGCTAGAGATAGCATGAGGGGTTATCAGCCCCAGCATTTT. It specifies CSARDSMRGYQPQHF.